This record concerns one T cell receptor beta chain sequence. This sample is drawn from a study of blood T cell repertoires in COVID-19. Study in general: From the United States, Italy and Spain came samples of acute and convalescent COVID-19. From T cells, B-cell-depleted T cells, or PBMCs came the material, which was cDNA or gDNA.

In the authors' workflow: Estimated nucleated cell counts came from reference gene primer amplification. Some clones are missing from TCRdb's copy, which holds only in-frame ones; the method was immunoSEQ multiplex PCR. That table gives V, J and clone size, and the DNA gave D and trimming. This table has under 150,000 clones, roughly 83% appearing once. The CDR3 runs to 16 residues. Germline loops: CDR1 MNHNS, CDR2 SASEGT. V shed 6 bases and J 2 bases; nucleotides not matched to a gene: 7. The sequence was collected from a man aged 25 to 40 with acute or convalescent COVID-19. Sequenced: peripheral blood. The chain links TRBV6-1 to TRBJ2-2, with 9 bases aligning to TRBD1. The CDR3 sequence is CASSEPGQGNTGELFF. In nucleotides, the CDR3 is TGTGCCAGCAGCGAACCGGGACAGGGCAACACCGGGGAGCTGTTTTTT.